The 11 T cell receptor beta chains below all came from one sample that was sequenced in a study of shared clonotypes between healthy human individuals. Naive CD8 cells were CD45RO-negative, positively selected for CCR7, excluding terminally differentiated effector memory CD45RA+ cells. Generated by immunoSEQ multiplex PCR, the TCRdb table keeps only in-frame clones and is missing some. The sample has about 2.1 million clones; roughly 93% are singletons. The specimen sequenced was naive CD8+ T cells from PBMCs. The receptors shown here come from a man between 18 and 35 years old in good health. Some clones in this sample may be carry-over from other donors' samples.

The chain recombines TRBV28 with TRBJ2-3, with D unresolved. Germline values: CDR1 MDHEN, CDR2 SYDVKM. Trimming stripped 5 bases from V and 0 bases from J, with 15 bases between. The CDR3 is made up of 16 amino acids. CDR3 DNA: TGTGCCAGCAGTGGAGAGTTAGGTGGTAGCACAGATACGCAGTATTTT. This encodes CASSGELGGSTDTQYF.

The rearrangement joins TRBV7-9 to TRBJ1-2, with D maybe TRBD1 (6 bases). The V end lost 5 bases, the J end lost 4 bases, and 14 bases lay between the germline ends. CDR3 length: 14 amino acids. Germline CDR1 is SEHNR and CDR2 is FQNEAQ (reference sequence). The CDR3 DNA reads as TGTGCCAGCAGCCCCGACAGGACGACCTATGGCTACACCTTC. Translating it yields CASSPDRTTYGYTF.

This clone was found a few times. V is TRBV5-1 and J is TRBJ2-2; D ambiguous. This CDR3 has 14 residues. Trimming cost V 0 bases and J 1 base, with 4 bases left between them. CDR1 is SGHRS, CDR2 YFSETQ, per germline. CDR3 DNA sequence: TGCGCCAGCAGCTTGGCCCAGAACACCGGGGAGCTGTTTTTT. Protein product: CASSLAQNTGELFF.

The chain has TRBV10-2 and TRBJ2-4; 10 nucleotides match TRBD2. The CDR3 runs 15 residues. V trimming: 6 bases; J trimming: 7 bases; junction bases outside the gene matches: 9. Germline CDR1 and CDR2: WSHSY and SAAADI. CDR3 nucleotides: TGCGCCAGCAGGGGCGGAGCGGGAGGGCCCAACATTCAGTACTTC. This encodes CASRGGAGGPNIQYF.

This sequence joins TRBV27 and TRBJ2-7; D possibly corresponds to TRBD2 (5 bases). V was shortened by 2 bases and J by 2 bases, with 13 bases between the two germline ends. The germline gives CDR1 MNHEY, CDR2 SMNVEV (reference sequence). CDR3 length equals 15 residues. CDR3: CASSLTGFGAYEQYF. The CDR3 nucleotides read TGTGCCAGCAGTTTAACGGGATTCGGGGCCTACGAGCAGTACTTC.

This clone was detected once. The V and J genes are TRBV14 and TRBJ2-1; D is unresolved. The germline V and J ends were trimmed by 0 bases and 0 bases, with 18 bases remaining between them. Germline CDR1 and CDR2: SGHDN and FVKESK. There are 19 residues in the CDR3. The CDR3 protein is CASSQDLRKRGSSYNEQFF. The DNA for the CDR3 is TGTGCCAGCAGCCAAGATTTACGGAAACGCGGAAGCTCCTACAATGAGCAGTTCTTC.

This clone has a single count. The rearrangement uses TRBV27 and TRBJ2-7; possibly TRBD1 for D (6 bases). This CDR3 has 17 amino acids. Germline loops: CDR1 MNHEY, CDR2 SMNVEV (reference sequence). V lost 4 bases and J 0 bases, leaving 19 bases between the germline ends. CDR3 sequence: CASSYKKGQLNSYEQYF. The DNA of the CDR3 is TGTGCCAGCAGTTATAAAAAGGGACAACTAAACTCCTACGAGCAGTACTTC.

Worth noting for this clone: Compared with germline, one end of the junction differs, possibly owing to a read error. The chain combines TRBV6-1 with TRBJ2-1, with a weak D call TRBD2 (6 bases). Germline-derived CDR1 and CDR2 are MNHNS and SASEGT. CDR3 length equals 17 residues. The CDR3 is CASSEDGAGGEDNEQFF. CDR3 in DNA: TGTGCCAGCAGCGAAGACGGCGCCGGGGGAGAAGACAATGAGCAGTTCTTC.

The chain links TRBV9 to TRBJ2-7; 14 bases are shared with TRBD2. CDR1 is SGDLS and CDR2 is YYNGEE in the germline V gene. With 0 bases clipped from V and 7 bases from J, the junction kept 6 bases outside the gene matches. The CDR3 length is 16 residues. DNA of the CDR3: TGTGCCAGCAGCGTAGACGGGACTAGCGGGAGCGATGAGCAGTACTTC. Its protein product is CASSVDGTSGSDEQYF.

The chain recombines TRBV19 with TRBJ2-7; maybe TRBD2 (7 bases). The V and J ends lost 5 bases and 0 bases respectively, with 17 bases between them. Germline lookup yields CDR1 LNHDA and CDR2 SQIVND (reference sequence). The CDR3 covers 16 residues. CDR3 protein: CASSLRLGGASYEQYF. CDR3 bases: TGTGCCAGTAGTTTGCGCCTGGGGGGGGCCTCCTACGAGCAGTACTTC.

V is TRBV10-3 and J is TRBJ2-3; D is perhaps TRBD2 (6 bases). The V end lost 6 bases, the J end lost 2 bases, and 12 bases lay between the germline ends. In germline, CDR1 is ENHRY, CDR2 SYGVKD. This CDR3 is built from 14 residues. CDR3 nucleotides: TGTGCCATCAGCCGGGAGCCCCACACAGATACGCAGTATTTT. Translating it yields CAISREPHTDTQYF.